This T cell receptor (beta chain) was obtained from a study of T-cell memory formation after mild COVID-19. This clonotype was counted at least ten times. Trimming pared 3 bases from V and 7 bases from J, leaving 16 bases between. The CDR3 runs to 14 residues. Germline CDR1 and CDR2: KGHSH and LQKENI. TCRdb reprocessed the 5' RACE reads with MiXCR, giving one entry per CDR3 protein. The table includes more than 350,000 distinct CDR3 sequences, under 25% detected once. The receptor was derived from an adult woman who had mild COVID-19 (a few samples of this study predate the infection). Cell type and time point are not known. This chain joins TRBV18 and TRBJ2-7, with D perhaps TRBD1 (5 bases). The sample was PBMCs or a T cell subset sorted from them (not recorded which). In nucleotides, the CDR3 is TGTGCCAGCTCACCGGGGCAGGGCATGGGGGAGCAGTACTTC. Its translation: CASSPGQGMGEQYF.